This T cell receptor beta chain was documented in a study of Graves' ophthalmopathy and Graves' hyperthyroidism. Study-wide results and caveats: Classification of ophthalmopathy versus stable hyperthyroidism by a 13-signature model yielded about 90% sensitivity and around 76% specificity. For predicting ophthalmopathy progression, the model had more than 60% sensitivity and nearly 75% specificity.

In the case of this clonotype: What it recognizes is unknown.

RNA transcripts yielded amplified TCR beta CDR3 regions. After a first-round RT-PCR with HTBI primers, a second-round multiplex PCR was run. TCRdb re-derived calls from the multiplex PCR reads in MiXCR, one entry per CDR3 protein. The data show some 160,000 distinct CDR3 sequences, roughly two fifths seen once. Active ophthalmopathy (CAS at least 3, NOSPECS at least 4), lasting under 3 months. Clinical symptoms, serum thyroxine, TRAb, thyroid ultrasound and orbital computed tomography formed the basis of diagnosis. V was trimmed by 6 bases and J by 2 bases, leaving 10 bases between them. This CDR3 region has 13 residues.

The sequence was obtained from a man between 25 and 39 years old with Graves' ophthalmopathy. V usage is TRBV12-3 or TRBV12-4 and J usage is TRBJ2-5; D gene unclear. Sequences were obtained from peripheral blood. CDR3 coding DNA: TGTGCCAGCAGACCCTCGAGGCAAGAGACCCAGTACTTC. It encodes CASRPSRQETQYF.